What follows are 5 T cell receptor beta chains derived from one specimen sequenced in a study of blood T cell repertoires in COVID-19. Sequencing used immunoSEQ multiplex PCR; TCRdb keeps in-frame clones, though not all of them. The sample has 150,000 to 200,000 clones; less than 90% are singletons. What was sequenced was peripheral blood. Receptor source: a woman between 65 and 79 years old with COVID-19, enrolled during active disease.

J is TRBJ2-3 and V is TRBV19; D possibly corresponds to TRBD1 (5 bases). The CDR3 runs 18 residues. Germline V gene sequence: CDR1 LNHDA, CDR2 SQIVND (reference sequence). Trimming took 2 bases from V and 2 from J, leaving 20 bases between them. For the CDR3, the DNA is TGTGCCAGTAGTATAAATGGGCCAGGGTCAAGTGACACAGATACGCAGTATTTT. Amino acids: CASSINGPGSSDTDTQYF.

The chain combines TRBV7-2 with TRBJ2-1; TRBD2 matches 7 bases. The length of the CDR3 is 18 residues. The junction had 12 bases not matched to a gene; V was cut back by 1 base and J by 3 bases. Germline V gene sequence: CDR1 SGHTA, CDR2 FQGNSA. CDR3 bases: TGTGCCAGCAGCTTAGATATGACTGCGCGGGAGAGCTACAATGAGCAGTTCTTC. Translating gives CASSLDMTARESYNEQFF.

V usage is TRBV19 and J usage is TRBJ2-2; the D is unclear. Germline CDR1 is LNHDA and CDR2 is SQIVND (reference sequence). V was cut by 0 bases and J by 4 bases, with 9 bases left in between. This CDR3 is 15 amino acids long. DNA for the CDR3: TGTGCCAGTAGTATAGATGGCGGCCGCACCGGGGAGCTGTTTTTT. Translated: CASSIDGGRTGELFF.

This chain uses TRBV3-1 (or the pseudogene TRBV3-2) with TRBJ2-5, with D perhaps matching TRBD1 (6 bases). The CDR3 runs to 14 residues. The germline V gene encodes CDR1 LGHDT and CDR2 YNNKEL (reference sequence). V lost 4 bases, J lost 1 base, and 10 bases lay in between. The CDR3, as DNA: TGTGCCAGCAGCCTTCAGGGGTCCCAAGAGACCCAGTACTTC. This sequence encodes CASSLQGSQETQYF.

This clone was observed once. This chain links TRBV14 with TRBJ2-1; no clear D gene. The germline V gene has CDR1 SGHDN and CDR2 FVKESK. The ends were cut back, 1 base at V and 0 bases at J, with 7 bases in the middle. The CDR3 spans 15 residues. CDR3 coding DNA: TGTGCCAGCAGCCAAGGCGTCGTCTCCTACAATGAGCAGTTCTTC. Protein product: CASSQGVVSYNEQFF. Full variable domain (missing parts from reference TRBV14 and TRBJ2-1): EAGVTQFPSHSVIEKGQTVTLRCDPISGHDNLYWYRRVMGKEIKFLLHFVKESKQDESGMPNNRFLAERTGGTYSTLKVQPAELEDSGVYFCASSQGVVSYNEQFFGPGTRLTVL.